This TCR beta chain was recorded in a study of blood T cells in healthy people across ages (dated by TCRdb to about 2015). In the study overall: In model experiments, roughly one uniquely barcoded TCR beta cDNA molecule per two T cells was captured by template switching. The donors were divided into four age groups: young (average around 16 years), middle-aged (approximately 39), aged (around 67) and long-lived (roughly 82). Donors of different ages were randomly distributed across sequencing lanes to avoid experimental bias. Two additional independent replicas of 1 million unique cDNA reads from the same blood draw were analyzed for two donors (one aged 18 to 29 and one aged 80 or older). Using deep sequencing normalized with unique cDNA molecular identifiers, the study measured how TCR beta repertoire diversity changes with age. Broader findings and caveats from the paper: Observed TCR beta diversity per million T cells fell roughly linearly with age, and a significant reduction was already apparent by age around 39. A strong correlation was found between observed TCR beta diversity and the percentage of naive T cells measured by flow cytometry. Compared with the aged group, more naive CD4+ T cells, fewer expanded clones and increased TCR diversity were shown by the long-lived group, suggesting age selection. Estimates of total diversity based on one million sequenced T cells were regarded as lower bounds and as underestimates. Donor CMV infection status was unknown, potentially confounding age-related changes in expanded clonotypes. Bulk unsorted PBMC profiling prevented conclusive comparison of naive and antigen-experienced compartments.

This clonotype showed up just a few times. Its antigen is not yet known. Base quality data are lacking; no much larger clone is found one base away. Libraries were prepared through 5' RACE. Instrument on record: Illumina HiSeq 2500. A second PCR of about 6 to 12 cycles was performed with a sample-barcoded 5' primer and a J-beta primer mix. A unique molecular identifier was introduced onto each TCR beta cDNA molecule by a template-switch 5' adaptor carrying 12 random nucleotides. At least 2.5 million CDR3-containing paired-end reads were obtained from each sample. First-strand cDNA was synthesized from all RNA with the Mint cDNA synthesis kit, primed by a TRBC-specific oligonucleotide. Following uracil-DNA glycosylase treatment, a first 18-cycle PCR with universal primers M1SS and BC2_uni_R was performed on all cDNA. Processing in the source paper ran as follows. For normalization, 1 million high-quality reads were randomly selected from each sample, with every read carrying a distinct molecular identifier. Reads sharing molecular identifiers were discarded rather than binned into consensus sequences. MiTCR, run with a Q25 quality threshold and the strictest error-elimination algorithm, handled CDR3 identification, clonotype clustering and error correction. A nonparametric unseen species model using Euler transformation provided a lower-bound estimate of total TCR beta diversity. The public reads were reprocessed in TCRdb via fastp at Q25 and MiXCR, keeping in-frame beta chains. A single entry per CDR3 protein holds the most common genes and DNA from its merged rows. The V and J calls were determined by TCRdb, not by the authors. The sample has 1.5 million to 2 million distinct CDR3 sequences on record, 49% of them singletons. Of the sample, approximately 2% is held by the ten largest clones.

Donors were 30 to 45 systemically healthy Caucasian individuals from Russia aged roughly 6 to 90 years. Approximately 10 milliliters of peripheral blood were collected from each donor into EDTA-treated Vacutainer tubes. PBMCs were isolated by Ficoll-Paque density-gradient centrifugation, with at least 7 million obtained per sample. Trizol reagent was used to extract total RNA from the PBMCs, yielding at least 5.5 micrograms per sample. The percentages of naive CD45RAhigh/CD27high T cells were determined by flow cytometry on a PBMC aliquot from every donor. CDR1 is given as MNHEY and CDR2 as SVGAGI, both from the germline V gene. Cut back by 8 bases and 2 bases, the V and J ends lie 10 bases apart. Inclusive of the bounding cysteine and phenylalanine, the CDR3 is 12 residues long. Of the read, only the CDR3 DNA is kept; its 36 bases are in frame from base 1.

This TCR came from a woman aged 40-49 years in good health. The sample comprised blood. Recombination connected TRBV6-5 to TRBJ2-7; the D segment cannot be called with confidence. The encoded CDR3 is CASPRTAYEQYF. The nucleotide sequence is TGTGCCAGCCCGCGAACCGCCTACGAGCAGTACTTC.